These T cell receptor beta chains were read from a single sample in a study of cytomegalovirus exposure and HLA in healthy donors. Generated by immunoSEQ multiplex PCR, the TCRdb table keeps only in-frame clones and is missing some. In the table there are over 80,000 clones, 80% to 90% of which are singletons. The sample consisted of PBMCs. The receptors originated from a man aged 25-45 years in good health and CMV-seropositive. Both conserved end residues are part of each CDR3. The D gene is left open where the match is weak. Size tells how often a clone was seen (once, few, many) or the class of an expanded clone, and some rows leave it out.

TRBD2	TRBV5-1	TRBJ2-7	NA	TGCGCCAGCAGCTTGCTTACTAGCGGGAGTACCTCCTACGAGCAGTACTTC	CASSLLTSGSTSYEQYF
NA	TRBV30	TRBJ2-7	once	TGTGCCTGGAGTGGACAGGCCGCCTACGAGCAGTACTTC	CAWSGQAAYEQYF
TRBD1	TRBV15	TRBJ2-7	NA	TGTGCCACCAGCAGTTCGACAGGGGGTTACGAGCAGTACTTC	CATSSSTGGYEQYF
NA	TRBV25-1	TRBJ1-6	once	TGTGCCAGTAGCCTGGGGGGGTATAATTCACCCCTCCACTTT	CASSLGGYNSPLHF
TRBD1	TRBV5-4	TRBJ2-3	NA	TGTGCCAGCAGCTCGGGACAGGGACGGACAGATACGCAGTATTTT	CASSSGQGRTDTQYF
NA	TRBV19	TRBJ1-2	NA	TGTGCCAGTAGTATAGCGGGGAATGGGTATGGCTACACCTTC	CASSIAGNGYGYTF
TRBD1	TRBV7-2	TRBJ2-2	NA	TGTGCCAGCAGCTTAGTGCGAGGGGGCGGCGGGGAGCTGTTTTTT	CASSLVRGGGGELFF
TRBD1	TRBV13	TRBJ1-1	few	TGTGCCAGCAGCTTCAGACAGGGGGACATTGAAGCTTTCTTT	CASSFRQGDIEAFF
TRBD2	TRBV10-2	TRBJ2-7	NA	TGCGCCAGCAGCTTAGCGGGATACGAGCAGTACTTC	CASSLAGYEQYF
NA	TRBV11-2	TRBJ2-1	NA	TGTGCCAGCAGCTTAGACGAGGCAGCCTACAATGAGCAGTTCTTC	CASSLDEAAYNEQFF
NA	TRBV28	TRBJ1-1	NA	TGTGCCGGCTGGGATGGGAGAAAAGCTTTCTTT	CAGWDGRKAFF
NA	TRBV19	TRBJ2-1	once	TGTGCCAGTAGTATTATTGGGGACAATTCCTACAATGAGCAGTTCTTC	CASSIIGDNSYNEQFF
NA	TRBV6-6	TRBJ2-1	NA	TGTGCCAGCAGCCCCTGGAGCGGCCTCTCCTACAATGAGCAGTTCTTC	CASSPWSGLSYNEQFF
NA	TRBV10-2	TRBJ1-6	NA	TGCGCCAGCAGCAGGGTGCAGGATTCACCCCTCCACTTT	CASSRVQDSPLHF
NA	TRBV27	TRBJ2-7	NA	TGTGCCAGCAGTCTGGAGGGGAGCTCCTACGAGCAGTACTTC	CASSLEGSSYEQYF
TRBD1	TRBV19	TRBJ1-1	NA	TGTGCCAGTAGCCTGCTTGCCGGGACAGGGAACACTGAAGCTTTCTTT	CASSLLAGTGNTEAFF
NA	TRBV7-9	TRBJ1-6	once	TGTGCCAGCAGCTTTACAGGAGACGATAATTCACCTCTCCACTTT	CASSFTGDDNSPLHF
TRBD1	TRBV27	TRBJ2-1	NA	TGTGCCAGCAGTTTATTCCCGGGACAGGGGCGGAATGAGCAGTTCTTC	CASSLFPGQGRNEQFF
NA	TRBV5-4	TRBJ2-1	NA	TGTGCCAGCAGCGCGCCGTTCTCCTACAATGAGCAGTTCTTC	CASSAPFSYNEQFF
TRBD1	TRBV7-9	TRBJ1-6	NA	TGTGCCAGCAGCCCACTTGACAGGGGGCTTAATTCACCCCTCCACTTT	CASSPLDRGLNSPLHF
NA	TRBV7-9	TRBJ2-7	NA	TGTGCCAGCAGCCCGGACTACAGGGGCGAGCAGTACTTC	CASSPDYRGEQYF
NA	TRBV7-8	TRBJ1-1	NA	TGTGCCAGCAGCCCCGGGTCCTTCGTTTCTAACACTGAAGCTTTCTTT	CASSPGSFVSNTEAFF
NA	TRBV7-6	TRBJ2-7	NA	TGTGCCAGCAGCGTGGGAGGCGAGCAGTACTTC	CASSVGGEQYF
TRBD2	TRBV25-1	TRBJ2-5	few	TGTGCCAGCAGTGACCCGAGGGTGGGGGGAGGGGAGACCCAGTACTTC	CASSDPRVGGGETQYF
NA	TRBV30	TRBJ1-1	NA	TGTGCCTGGAGTGTACGGACAGATTTGAACACTGAAGCTTTCTTT	CAWSVRTDLNTEAFF
NA	TRBV7-2	TRBJ2-3	NA	TGTGCCAGCAGCTTAGTGGGACTGTACACAGATACGCAGTATTTT	CASSLVGLYTDTQYF
NA	TRBV19	TRBJ2-3	NA	TGTGCCAGTAGTCCCGCTAGCCGGGATACGCAGTATTTT	CASSPASRDTQYF
NA	TRBV10-2	TRBJ2-2	NA	TGCGCCAGCAGTGAATCTGGAGGCACCGGGGAGCTGTTTTTT	CASSESGGTGELFF
NA	TRBV28	TRBJ1-1	NA	TGTGCCAGCAGACCCCCGGGGAACACTGAAGCTTTCTTT	CASRPPGNTEAFF
NA	TRBV5-1	TRBJ1-3	NA	TGCGCCAGCAGTCGCGCCGGGACAGGAAACACCATATATTTT	CASSRAGTGNTIYF
TRBD2	TRBV9	TRBJ2-3	NA	TGTGCCAGCAGCCCGTACCCCGGGACTAGCGTCACAGATACGCAGTATTTT	CASSPYPGTSVTDTQYF
TRBD2	TRBV5-8	TRBJ2-3	NA	TGTGCCAGCAGCTTGGCCCAAGGCGGCGGGAGAACCGATACGCAGTATTTT	CASSLAQGGGRTDTQYF
TRBD2	TRBV7-2	TRBJ2-7	NA	TGTGCCAGCAGCTTATTTTCTAGCGGGACGGGGGAGCAGTACTTC	CASSLFSSGTGEQYF
NA	TRBV28	TRBJ1-4	NA	TGTGCCAGCAGTTATTACCTCAGGGCTGAGAATGAAAAACTGTTTTTT	CASSYYLRAENEKLFF
TRBD1	TRBV28	TRBJ1-2	NA	TGTGCCAGCAGTTTAGGGACAGGGAGGTCGGTCTATGGCTACACCTTC	CASSLGTGRSVYGYTF
TRBD2	TRBV7-9	TRBJ2-4	NA	TGTGCCAGCAGCTTAGCGGCGGGGGACATTCAGTACTTC	CASSLAAGDIQYF
NA	TRBV28	TRBJ2-2	NA	TGTGCCAGCAGGTCAATCGGGGAGCTGTTTTTT	CASRSIGELFF
TRBD1	TRBV4-1	TRBJ1-1	NA	TGCGCCAGCAGCCAAGATTCGACAGGGCCGCACACTGAAGCTTTCTTT	CASSQDSTGPHTEAFF
NA	TRBV30	TRBJ1-5	NA	TGTGCCTGGAGTGCGGGGAAAAGGCATCAGCCCCAGCATTTT	CAWSAGKRHQPQHF
NA	TRBV6-1	TRBJ2-7	NA	TGTGCCAGCAGCATAACAGGTGGGGAGCAGTACTTC	CASSITGGEQYF
TRBD2	TRBV6-1	TRBJ2-2	NA	TGTGCCAGCAGACTAGCGGAGATAAACACCGGGGAGCTGTTTTTT	CASRLAEINTGELFF
NA	TRBV30	TRBJ2-5	NA	TGTGCCTCTGGAGCGGGCTCAGAGACCCAGTACTTC	CASGAGSETQYF
NA	TRBV27	TRBJ2-2	once	TGTGCCAGCAGTTTGCAAGTCCGGGACATGAACACCGGGGAGCTGTTTTTT	CASSLQVRDMNTGELFF
TRBD1	TRBV5-4	TRBJ2-7	once	TGTGCCAGCAGCCCGGGACAGAGAGACGCCGTGCAGTACTTC	CASSPGQRDAVQYF
NA	TRBV11-2	TRBJ1-4	NA	TGTGCCAACGCACCAGGGGCCTTTGCAACTAATGAAAAACTGTTTTTT	CANAPGAFATNEKLFF
NA	TRBV5-4	TRBJ2-1	NA	TGTGCCAGCAGCTACGGGACTGCAGACAATGAGCAGTTCTTC	CASSYGTADNEQFF
NA	TRBV6-5	TRBJ2-7	NA	TGCGCCAGCAGGAGACAGCGTTTATCCTACGAGCAGTACTTC	CASRRQRLSYEQYF